Shown below are 19 T cell receptor beta chains from a single sample sequenced in a study of shared clonotypes between healthy human individuals. Measured with immunoSEQ multiplex PCR; TCRdb has only the in-frame clones, and not every one. The sample records about 560,000 clones, roughly 79% being singletons. The sample comprised PBMCs. These receptor sequences come from a woman in her thirties or forties in good health. Some clones in this sample may be carry-over from other donors' samples.

The rearrangement links TRBV7-7 to TRBJ1-2; 10 positions agree with TRBD1. Trimming cost V 5 bases and J 7 bases; bases outside gene matches: 13. Germline V gene lookup returns CDR1 SSHAT and CDR2 FNYEAQ (reference sequence). The CDR3 totals 16 residues. This chain's CDR3 is CASSPARDRGLRGYTF. The CDR3, as DNA: TGTGCCAGCAGCCCCGCTCGGGACAGGGGTTTGCGTGGCTACACCTTC.

The rearrangement uses TRBV2 and TRBJ2-7, with D perhaps TRBD1 or TRBD2 (5 bases each). Per germline, CDR1 SNHLY and CDR2 FYNNEI. There are 19 residues in the CDR3. Trimming cost V 5 bases and J 0 bases, with 26 bases left between them. The CDR3 protein is CASSSEGERLGGSSYEQYF. CDR3 DNA sequence: TGTGCCAGCAGTTCCGAAGGGGAGCGTCTCGGCGGGTCCTCCTACGAGCAGTACTTC. The full variable domain, completed using reference TRBV2 and TRBJ2-7, is EPEVTQTPSHQVTQMGQEVILRCVPISNHLYFYWYRQILGQKVEFLVSFYNNEISEKSEIFDDQFSVERPDGSNFTLKIRSTKLEDSAMYFCASSSEGERLGGSSYEQYFGPGTRLTVT.

The CDR3 DNA reads TGTGCCAGCAGTGTGCAGTCTAGCACAGATACGCAGTATTTT. The encoded protein is CASSVQSSTDTQYF. The chain is built from TRBV25-1 and TRBJ2-3; D call uncertain. Between the trimmed V and J ends, which lost 4 bases and 0 bases, there was a span of 8 bases. The length of the CDR3 is 14 residues. From germline, CDR1 is MGHDK and CDR2 SYGVNS.

The chain uses TRBV10-3 and TRBJ2-5; no reliable D call. V was shortened by 6 bases and J by 1 base, with 9 bases between the two germline ends. The length of the CDR3 is 13 residues. CDR1 ENHRY and CDR2 SYGVKD come from the germline V gene. The CDR3 DNA is TGTGCCATCAGCCTGGACCCCCAAGAGACCCAGTACTTC. Its protein is CAISLDPQETQYF.

This clone was counted once. CDR3 protein: CASSPYRGPRTSGRSYEQYF. In nucleotides, the CDR3 is TGTGCCAGCAGCCCCTACAGGGGGCCTAGGACTAGCGGGAGAAGCTACGAGCAGTACTTC. This chain connects TRBV7-8 to TRBJ2-7, with 13 bases aligning to TRBD2. In germline, CDR1 is SGHVS, CDR2 FQNEAQ. J lost 3 bases, V lost 5 bases, and 19 bases had no gene match. The CDR3 loop spans 20 amino acids.

The V and J genes are TRBV19 and TRBJ2-5; 8 nucleotides line up with TRBD1. Germline V lookup: CDR1 LNHDA, CDR2 SQIVND (reference sequence). This CDR3 has 15 residues. V trimming: 5 bases; J trimming: 3 bases; junction bases outside the gene matches: 8. The CDR3 loop is CASSFGQGSKETQYF. The CDR3 region has the DNA TGTGCCAGTAGTTTCGGACAGGGATCCAAAGAGACCCAGTACTTC.

V and J are TRBV11-2 and TRBJ2-2; the match to TRBD1 covers 7 bases. The CDR3 is 15 residues long. Germline V lookup: CDR1 SGHAT, CDR2 FQNNGV. V lost 5 bases to trimming and J lost 0 bases; unmatched junction nucleotides: 3. Written as DNA, the CDR3 is TGTGCCAGCAGCAGGGACAGCTCGAACACCGGGGAGCTGTTTTTT. Encoded protein: CASSRDSSNTGELFF.

V gene TRBV7-9 combines with J gene TRBJ2-7, with 8 bases that match TRBD1. CDR1 and CDR2 from the germline V gene are SEHNR and FQNEAQ (reference sequence). The CDR3 consists of 17 residues. Germline trimming cut 1 base from V and 7 bases from J; bases unmatched to any gene: 15. The CDR3 sequence is CASSLVIGQGAPREQYF. The CDR3, as DNA: TGTGCCAGCAGCTTAGTTATTGGACAGGGAGCCCCCCGGGAGCAGTACTTC.

V is TRBV28 and J is TRBJ1-5; the D is unclear. This CDR3 spans 15 amino acids. Germline V gene lookup returns CDR1 MDHEN and CDR2 SYDVKM. Trimming stripped 2 bases from V and 2 bases from J, with 10 bases between. This CDR3 reads CASSLRSVGNQPQHF. CDR3 DNA: TGTGCCAGCAGTTTAAGGAGCGTCGGCAATCAGCCCCAGCATTTT.

Points on this clone: A much more abundant neighbour one base away suggests this may be a read error. This CDR3 fails to terminate in the conserved phenylalanine or tryptophan, so it likely reflects a read error. This CDR3 is CASSYRQVRLGQPQHL. As DNA, the CDR3 is TGTGCCAGCAGTTACCGACAGGTCCGATTGGGGCAGCCCCAGCATCTT. This chain joins TRBV6-5 and TRBJ1-5; possibly TRBD1 for D (6 bases). CDR3 size: 16 residues. Germline V gene sequence: CDR1 MNHEY, CDR2 SVGAGI. The V end was cut by 2 bases, the J end by 7 bases, with 18 bases between.

This chain joins TRBV6-5 and TRBJ2-7, with D unclear. Trimming removed 2 bases from V and 0 bases from J, with 8 bases in between. Germline V gene sequence: CDR1 MNHEY, CDR2 SVGAGI. The CDR3 runs 14 residues. CDR3 in amino acids: CASSYKAASYEQYF. CDR3 coding DNA: TGTGCCAGCAGTTACAAGGCTGCCTCCTACGAGCAGTACTTC.

CDR3 loop: CASSLGSQTYEQYF. CDR3 bases: TGTGCCAGCAGCTTAGGTTCGCAAACCTACGAGCAGTACTTC. The gene calls are TRBV7-2 and TRBJ2-7; D call uncertain. Germline CDR1 and CDR2: SGHTA and FQGNSA. V was cut by 1 base and J by 2 bases, with 9 bases left in between. The CDR3 length is 14 residues.

The chain is built from TRBV2 and TRBJ2-2; D might be TRBD1 or TRBD2, each matching 5 bases. CDR3 length: 17 residues. Germline V CDR1 and CDR2: SNHLY, FYNNEI. The V and J ends lost 6 bases and 1 base respectively, with 18 bases between them. CDR3 nucleotides: TGTGCCAGCAGCCGGGACGCGAGAAACGAGAACACCGGGGAGCTGTTTTTT. Amino acid sequence: CASSRDARNENTGELFF. The whole variable domain, filled in from reference TRBV2 and TRBJ2-2, reads EPEVTQTPSHQVTQMGQEVILRCVPISNHLYFYWYRQILGQKVEFLVSFYNNEISEKSEIFDDQFSVERPDGSNFTLKIRSTKLEDSAMYFCASSRDARNENTGELFFGEGSRLTVL.

Comments on this clone: Other DNA variants within this sample encode the same CDR3. The CDR3 region has the DNA TGCGCCAGCAGCTTTGGCAGGCAAGAGACCCAGTACTTC. Its translation: CASSFGRQETQYF. The chain couples TRBV5-1 to TRBJ2-5; D not resolved. The germline gives CDR1 SGHRS, CDR2 YFSETQ. The germline V and J ends were trimmed by 2 bases and 2 bases, with 7 bases remaining between them. CDR3 size: 13 residues. Full variable domain (remainder filled in from reference TRBV5-1 and TRBJ2-5): KAGVTQTPRYLIKTRGQQVTLSCSPISGHRSVSWYQQTPGQGLQFLFEYFSETQRNKGNFPGRFSGRQFSNSRSEMNVSTLELGDSALYLCASSFGRQETQYFGPGTRLLVL.

The chain couples TRBV6-6 to TRBJ2-7; 10 bases agree with TRBD1. V lost 5 bases, J lost 6 bases, and 7 bases stayed unmatched. This CDR3 spans 14 amino acids. Germline CDR1 MNHNY, CDR2 SVGAGI (reference sequence). CDR3 nucleotide sequence: TGTGCCAGCAGTGCCGGGACAGGGGATGGCGAGCAGTACTTC. This codes for CASSAGTGDGEQYF.

In its sample, this clone was seen a few times. The chain links TRBV5-1 to TRBJ1-1, with TRBD1 matching 7 bases. The CDR3 has 12 residues. Looked up from germline, CDR1 is SGHRS and CDR2 is YFSETQ. Unmatched junction bases numbered 3, after V lost 0 bases and J lost 10 bases. In nucleotides, the CDR3 is TGCGCCAGCAGCTTGGATCAGGGGGGAGCTTTCTTT. The encoded protein is CASSLDQGGAFF.

The V gene is TRBV5-1, the J gene TRBJ2-2, with 13 bases identical to TRBD2. The junction had 2 bases not matched to a gene; V was cut back by 4 bases and J by 5 bases. The CDR3 consists of 15 residues. Germline V gene lookup returns CDR1 SGHRS and CDR2 YFSETQ. CDR3 in amino acids: CASSPGLAGTGELFF. Written as DNA, the CDR3 is TGCGCCAGCAGCCCGGGACTAGCGGGAACCGGGGAGCTGTTTTTT.

This rearrangement joins TRBV5-4 to TRBJ2-1; TRBD2 agrees at 9 bases. CDR1 is SGHNT, CDR2 YYREEE, per germline (reference sequence). The ends lost 2 bases at V and 5 bases at J; junction bases unmatched: 2. The CDR3 runs to 14 residues. The chain's CDR3 is CASSLGGRDNEQFF. As DNA, the CDR3 is TGTGCCAGCAGCTTAGGCGGGAGGGACAATGAGCAGTTCTTC.

J is TRBJ2-3 and V is TRBV6-1, with 10 positions matching TRBD2. This CDR3 spans 17 amino acids. Trimming at V came to 2 bases and at J to 6 bases, leaving 11 bases not matched to a gene. The germline V gene has CDR1 MNHNS and CDR2 SASEGT. This CDR3 is CASSEPSGLAFSDTQYF. CDR3 bases: TGTGCCAGCAGTGAACCTTCGGGACTAGCGTTTTCCGATACGCAGTATTTT.